This TCR beta chain originates from a study of OX40 agonist ivuxolimab in advanced cancers. Overall study context: From roughly 20 to 79 years was the age range, with a mean of around 56 years, and roughly 83% were male. Findings and caveats of the study: The antigen specificity of the peripheral T cells (those that were expanded) was not determined.

Trimming took off 3 bases at V and 6 bases at J, with 12 bases between the two ends. Per germline, CDR1 MNHNS and CDR2 SASEGT. The CDR3 extends over 13 amino acids. Worth noting for this clone: Its target is unknown.

The repertoire was sequenced with immunoSEQ multiplex PCR; TCRdb's copy has only in-frame clones and lacks some. The sample lists 50,000 to 70,000 clones, 86% occurring once. The sequencing used CD4+ or CD8+ T cells sorted from blood, collected in a trial of the OX40 agonist ivuxolimab. This TCR derives from an adult with an advanced solid tumor such as melanoma, head and neck, liver or kidney cancer. V usage is TRBV6-1 and J usage is TRBJ2-7; D unresolved. CDR3 in amino acids: CASSDQRWSEQYF. The CDR3, as DNA: TGTGCCAGCAGTGACCAGAGGTGGTCCGAGCAGTACTTC.